The next 25 T cell receptor beta chains were all read from a single sample in a study of beta chain features in type 1 diabetes. Study conclusions and caveats: All four CD4+ subsets of Type 1 diabetes patients contained TCRB CDR3s that were moderately but significantly shorter.

No antigen has been identified for these receptors. cDNA synthesis used the whole RNA isolate, giving expressed TCRB sequences. Only in-frame clones appear in the TCRdb table, and some are missing; sequencing was by immunoSEQ multiplex PCR. Of around 650,000 clones in the sample, around 12% are singletons; the top ten hold around 0.12%. Sequenced input: naive CD4+ T cells from blood. These receptors all stem from a man aged 25-40 years with type 1 diabetes.

The V gene is TRBV27, the J gene TRBJ1-5; D ambiguous. Trimming pared 0 bases from V and 2 bases from J, leaving 2 bases between. Germline loops: CDR1 MNHEY, CDR2 SMNVEV (reference sequence). The CDR3 loop spans 13 amino acids. DNA of the CDR3: TGTGCCAGCAGTTTATCACGCAATCAGCCCCAGCATTTT. This translates into CASSLSRNQPQHF.

This chain joins TRBV5-4 and TRBJ2-5; weak D call: TRBD2 (7 bases). This CDR3 region has 15 residues. V dropped 5 bases and J dropped 5 bases, with 19 bases sitting between them. Germline V CDR1 and CDR2: SGHNT, YYREEE (reference sequence). This CDR3 is CASSSAREGGETQYF. Here the CDR3 DNA reads TGTGCCAGCAGTTCGGCAAGAGAGGGGGGGGAGACCCAGTACTTC.

On this clone: Within the sample, other DNA sequences also encode this same CDR3. The chain carries TRBV5-1 and TRBJ2-6; 7 bases are shared with TRBD1. Looked up from germline, CDR1 is SGHRS and CDR2 is YFSETQ. V lost 2 bases to trimming and J lost 2 bases; unmatched junction nucleotides: 1. The CDR3 spans 15 residues. Here the CDR3 DNA reads TGCGCCAGCAGCTTCACAGGGGCTGGGGCCAACGTCCTGACTTTC. Amino acids: CASSFTGAGANVLTF.

This clone was picked up a small number of times. The genes are TRBV29-1 and TRBJ2-1; 7 bases align to TRBD1. Trimming at V came to 3 bases and at J to 6 bases, leaving 5 bases not matched to a gene. This CDR3 region has 13 residues. The germline V gene has CDR1 SQVTM and CDR2 ANQGSEA. As DNA, the CDR3 is TGCAGCGTTGACAGACAGGGATTCAATGAGCAGTTCTTC. Translation: CSVDRQGFNEQFF.

The V and J genes are TRBV18 and TRBJ2-6; the D gene is possibly TRBD1 (5 bases). Germline V gene data show CDR1 as KGHSH and CDR2 as LQKENI. Trimming left V 1 base short and J 4 bases short, with 11 bases between. The CDR3 consists of 16 residues. CDR3 bases: TGTGCCAGCTCACCACAGTCTGGGGCCGGGGCCAACGTCCTGACTTTC. Encoded protein: CASSPQSGAGANVLTF.

Only a few counts were recorded for this clone. The chain recombines TRBV5-6 with TRBJ2-7; 8 bases line up with TRBD1. Germline CDR1 reads SGHDT; CDR2 reads YYEEEE. The CDR3 is 14 residues long. After removal of 4 bases from V and 2 bases from J, the junction contained 5 bases not matched to a gene. This CDR3 is CASSPGQDTYEQYF. CDR3 DNA: TGTGCCAGCAGCCCGGGACAGGACACCTACGAGCAGTACTTC.

The chain is built from TRBV25-1 and TRBJ1-4; maybe TRBD1 (5 bases). The CDR3 spans 13 residues. V lost 3 bases to trimming and J lost 7 bases, with 9 bases between them. The germline CDR1 and CDR2 sequences are MGHDK and SYGVNS. The DNA for the CDR3 is TGTGCCAGCAGTGATGGGGGATCTGAAAAACTGTTTTTT. Translating gives CASSDGGSEKLFF.

This clone appeared a few times. The chain links TRBV11-3 to TRBJ1-1, with D uncertain. V was cut by 1 base and J by 6 bases, with 9 bases left in between. Germline lookup yields CDR1 SGHNT and CDR2 YENEEA. The CDR3 extends over 13 amino acids. CDR3: CASSLGLKAEAFF. The CDR3 DNA sequence: TGTGCCAGCAGCTTAGGTCTCAAGGCTGAAGCTTTCTTT.

This clone was detected a few times. Distinct nucleotide sequences in the sample also encode this CDR3. CDR3 sequence: CASGLVPHNEQFF. CDR3 coding DNA: TGTGCTAGTGGTTTGGTCCCCCACAATGAGCAGTTCTTC. The rearrangement links TRBV12-5 to TRBJ2-1; D is ambiguous. Trimming shortened V by 0 bases and J by 5 bases, and 5 bases separated the two germline ends. CDR1 LGHNT and CDR2 FRNRAP come from the germline V gene. This CDR3 has 13 residues.

This clone has only a few counts. CDR3 DNA: TGTGCCATCAGTCGATCCGGACCCGGGAACTACGAGCAGTACTTC. Translating gives CAISRSGPGNYEQYF. V is TRBV10-3 and J is TRBJ2-7; TRBD2 is a possible D gene (5 bases). Trimming left V 5 bases short and J 3 bases short, with 17 bases between. CDR3 length: 15 residues. Germline CDR1 reads ENHRY; CDR2 reads SYGVKD.

The V and J genes are TRBV28 and TRBJ2-3; 11 positions match TRBD2. The germline V gene encodes CDR1 MDHEN and CDR2 SYDVKM. The CDR3 is 15 residues long. Trimming removed 4 bases from V and 4 bases from J; junction bases left unmatched: 4. The CDR3 DNA reads as TGTGCCAGCAGTTCCTCTAGCGGGGGGCCAGATACGCAGTATTTT. It codes for CASSSSSGGPDTQYF. Drawing the rest from reference TRBV28 and TRBJ2-3, the complete variable domain is DVKVTQSSRYLVKRTGEKVFLECVQDMDHENMFWYRQDPGLGLRLIYFSYDVKMKEKGDIPEGYSVSREKKERFSLILESASTNQTSMYLCASSSSSGGPDTQYFGPGTRLTVL.

J is TRBJ2-2 and V is TRBV7-3; weak D call: TRBD1 (5 bases). The CDR3 sequence is 15 residues long. V lost 2 bases and J 5 bases, leaving 12 bases between the germline ends. Germline V gene sequence: CDR1 SGHTA, CDR2 FQGTGA. The CDR3 is CASSLLQGGTGELFF. CDR3 DNA sequence: TGTGCCAGCAGCTTACTCCAGGGCGGAACCGGGGAGCTGTTTTTT.

The sample holds a few counts of this clone. V usage is TRBV9 and J usage is TRBJ1-2; 8 nucleotides match TRBD1. Trimming cost V 0 bases and J 4 bases; bases outside gene matches: 8. Germline V CDR1 and CDR2: SGDLS, YYNGEE. The CDR3 totals 16 residues. CDR3 DNA: TGTGCCAGCAGCGTAGATCCGGGACAGGCATCCTATGGCTACACCTTC. Its translation: CASSVDPGQASYGYTF. The full variable domain, completed using reference TRBV9 and TRBJ1-2, is DSGVTQTPKHLITATGQRVTLRCSPRSGDLSVYWYQQSLDQGLQFLIQYYNGEERAKGNILERFSAQQFPDLHSELNLSSLELGDSALYFCASSVDPGQASYGYTFGSGTRLTVV.

V is TRBV7-2 and J is TRBJ2-1; D is possibly TRBD1 (7 bases). From germline, CDR1 is SGHTA and CDR2 FQGNSA. V was shortened by 5 bases and J by 9 bases, with 14 bases between the two germline ends. This CDR3 comprises 13 residues. For the CDR3, the DNA is TGTGCCAGCAGCCCTCGACAGGGAGGTGAGCAGTTCTTC. Its protein is CASSPRQGGEQFF.

The chain combines TRBV20-1 with TRBJ2-1, with D possibly called TRBD1 or TRBD2 (6 bases each). The CDR3 sequence is 11 residues long. Germline V gives CDR1 DFQATT, CDR2 SNEGSKA (reference sequence). V was clipped by 5 bases and J by 10 bases, with 12 bases between them. The CDR3 sequence is CSAWGATEQFF. As DNA, the CDR3 is TGCAGTGCTTGGGGGGCAACGGAGCAGTTCTTC.

Here the CDR3 DNA reads TGTGCCAGCAGCCAATCACCGGATACGCAGTATTTT. Translating it yields CASSQSPDTQYF. The chain recombines TRBV4-2 with TRBJ2-3, with D hard to call. V lost 2 bases to trimming and J lost 6 bases, with 6 bases between them. Germline V CDR1 and CDR2: LGHNA, YNFKEQ. This CDR3 spans 12 amino acids.

This chain links TRBV18 with TRBJ1-1; 7 nucleotides match TRBD1. Germline CDR1 is KGHSH and CDR2 is LQKENI. The CDR3 has 15 amino acids. Trimming took 3 bases from V and 1 from J; bases not matched to a gene: 5. CDR3 sequence: CASSPEGQTNTEAFF. CDR3 DNA sequence: TGTGCCAGCTCACCCGAGGGACAGACGAACACTGAAGCTTTCTTT.

The chain has TRBV9 and TRBJ2-6; 8 bases match TRBD1. The CDR3 sequence is 18 residues long. V lost 0 bases and J lost 2; bases outside the gene matches: 7. CDR1 is SGDLS and CDR2 is YYNGEE in the germline V gene. Written as DNA, the CDR3 is TGTGCCAGCAGCGTAGCCGGCCAGGGGGCTACTGGGGCCAACGTCCTGACTTTC. This codes for CASSVAGQGATGANVLTF.

Only a few counts were recorded for this clone. This chain joins TRBV7-9 and TRBJ2-5; maybe TRBD1 (6 bases). Germline V gene data show CDR1 as SEHNR and CDR2 as FQNEAQ (reference sequence). CDR3 length equals 13 residues. The germline V and J ends were trimmed by 5 bases and 1 base, with 8 bases remaining between them. CDR3: CASSAQGQETQYF. CDR3 coding DNA: TGTGCCAGCAGCGCACAGGGCCAAGAGACCCAGTACTTC.

This clone has just a few counts. V and J are TRBV4-3 and TRBJ2-3, with 8 bases that match TRBD2. V lost 4 bases to trimming and J lost 0 bases; unmatched junction nucleotides: 6. Germline CDR1 reads LGHNA; CDR2 reads YSLEER. The CDR3 has 16 amino acids. The CDR3 nucleotides are TGCGCCAGCAGCCGGGTAGCGGGGTATAGCACAGATACGCAGTATTTT. Its protein product is CASSRVAGYSTDTQYF.

This clone has a handful of counts. This chain connects TRBV25-1 to TRBJ1-4; D unresolved. V dropped 1 base and J dropped 0 bases, with 3 bases sitting between them. There are 14 residues in the CDR3. CDR1 is MGHDK, CDR2 SYGVNS, per germline. CDR3 sequence (DNA): TGTGCCAGCAGTGAATTTGCAACTAATGAAAAACTGTTTTTT. Translation gives CASSEFATNEKLFF.

This clone was detected a few times. The gene calls are TRBV6-1 and TRBJ2-7; no reliable D call. Per the germline V gene, CDR1 is MNHNS and CDR2 is SASEGT. Trimming left V 7 bases short and J 5 bases short, with 15 bases between. The CDR3 contains 13 residues. CDR3 sequence (DNA): TGTGCCAGCACCACCTTCCCCAGCAACGAGCAGTACTTC. Amino acid sequence: CASTTFPSNEQYF.

This clone was recorded a few times. This chain links TRBV20-1 with TRBJ2-7; D is ambiguous. Per the germline V gene, CDR1 is DFQATT and CDR2 is SNEGSKA (reference sequence). V lost 0 bases to trimming and J lost 6 bases, with 3 bases between them. The length of the CDR3 is 10 residues. CDR3 in DNA: TGCAGTGCTAGAGATAGCGAGCAGTACTTC. This translates into CSARDSEQYF.

This chain joins TRBV7-2 and TRBJ2-7; the match to TRBD2 covers 9 bases. The trim removed 8 bases at V and 2 bases at J, leaving 10 bases unmatched. The germline gives CDR1 SGHTA, CDR2 FQGNSA. The CDR3 is made up of 15 amino acids. The CDR3 coding sequence is TGTGCCAGCGAGAAACCAGCGGGGGGTCCCTACGAGCAGTACTTC. Protein: CASEKPAGGPYEQYF.

This clone was observed a handful of times. The rearrangement joins TRBV7-9 to TRBJ1-2; D ambiguous. The germline CDR1 and CDR2 sequences are SEHNR and FQNEAQ (reference sequence). The CDR3 spans 15 residues. V was trimmed by 5 bases and J by 5 bases, leaving 18 bases between them. Written as DNA, the CDR3 is TGTGCCAGCAGCCCCCGGACGGCGCGGGGTTATGGCTACACCTTC. Amino acid sequence: CASSPRTARGYGYTF.